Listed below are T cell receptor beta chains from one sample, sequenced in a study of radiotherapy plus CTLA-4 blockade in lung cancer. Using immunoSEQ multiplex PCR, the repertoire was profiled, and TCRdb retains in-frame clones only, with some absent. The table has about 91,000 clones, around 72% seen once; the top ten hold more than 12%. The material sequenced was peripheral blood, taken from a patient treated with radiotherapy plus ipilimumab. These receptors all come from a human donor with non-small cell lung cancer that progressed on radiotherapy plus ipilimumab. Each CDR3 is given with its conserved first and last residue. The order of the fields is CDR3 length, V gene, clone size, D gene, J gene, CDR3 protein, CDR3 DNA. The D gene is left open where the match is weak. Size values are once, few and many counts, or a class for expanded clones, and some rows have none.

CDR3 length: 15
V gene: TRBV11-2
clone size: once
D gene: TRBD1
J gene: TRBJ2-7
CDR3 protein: CASSLSGQGPYEQYF
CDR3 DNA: TGTGCCAGCAGCTTATCGGGACAGGGGCCCTACGAGCAGTACTTC

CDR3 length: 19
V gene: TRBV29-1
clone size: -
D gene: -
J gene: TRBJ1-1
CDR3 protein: CSVDPWLGPFLGVNTEAFF
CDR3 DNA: TGCAGCGTTGATCCCTGGTTGGGACCGTTCTTGGGCGTGAACACTGAAGCTTTCTTT

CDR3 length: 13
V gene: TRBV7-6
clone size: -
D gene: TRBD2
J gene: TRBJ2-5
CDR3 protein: CASRTSGEETQYF
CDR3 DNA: TGTGCCAGCAGGACTAGCGGCGAAGAGACCCAGTACTTC

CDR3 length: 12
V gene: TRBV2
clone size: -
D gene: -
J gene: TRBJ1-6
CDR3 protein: CASSRVNSPLHF
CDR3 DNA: TGTGCCAGCAGTCGGGTTAATTCACCCCTCCACTTT

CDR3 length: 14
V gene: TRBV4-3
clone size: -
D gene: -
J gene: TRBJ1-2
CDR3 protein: CASSQDPGEDGYTF
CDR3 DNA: TGCGCCAGCAGCCAAGATCCGGGTGAAGATGGCTACACCTTC

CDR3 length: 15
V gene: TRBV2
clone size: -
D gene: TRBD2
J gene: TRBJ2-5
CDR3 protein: CASSLGLAGAVPQYF
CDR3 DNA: TGTGCCAGCAGCCTTGGACTAGCGGGGGCTGTGCCCCAGTACTTC

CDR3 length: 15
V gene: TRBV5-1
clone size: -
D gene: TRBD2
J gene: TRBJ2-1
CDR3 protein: CASSLSGGGAPEQFF
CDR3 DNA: TGCGCCAGCAGCTTGTCGGGCGGGGGGGCACCTGAGCAGTTCTTC

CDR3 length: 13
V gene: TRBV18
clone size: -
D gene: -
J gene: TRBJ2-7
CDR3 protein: CASSPVGIHEQYF
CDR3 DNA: TGTGCCAGCTCACCGGTAGGGATCCACGAGCAGTACTTC

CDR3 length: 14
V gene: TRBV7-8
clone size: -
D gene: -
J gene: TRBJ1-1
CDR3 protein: CASSGGHGDAEAFF
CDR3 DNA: TGTGCCAGCAGCGGGGGCCACGGGGACGCTGAAGCTTTCTTT

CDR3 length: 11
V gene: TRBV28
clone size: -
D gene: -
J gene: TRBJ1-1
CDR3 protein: CASSLGTEAFF
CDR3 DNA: TGTGCCAGCAGTTTGGGTACTGAAGCTTTCTTT

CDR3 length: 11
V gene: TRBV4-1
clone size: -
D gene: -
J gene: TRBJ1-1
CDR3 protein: CASSQNTEAFF
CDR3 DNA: TGCGCCAGCAGTCAGAACACTGAAGCTTTCTTT

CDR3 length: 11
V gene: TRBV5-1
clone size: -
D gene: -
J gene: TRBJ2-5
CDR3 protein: CASSSQETQYF
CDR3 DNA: TGCGCCAGCAGCTCTCAAGAGACCCAGTACTTC

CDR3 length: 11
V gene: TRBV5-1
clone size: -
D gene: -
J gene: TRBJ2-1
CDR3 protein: CASGAWDEQFF
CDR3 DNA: TGCGCCAGCGGGGCGTGGGATGAGCAGTTCTTC

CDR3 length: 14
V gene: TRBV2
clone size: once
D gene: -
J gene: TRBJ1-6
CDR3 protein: CASSLQVNNSPLHF
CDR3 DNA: TGTGCCAGCAGTCTACAGGTAAATAATTCACCCCTCCACTTT

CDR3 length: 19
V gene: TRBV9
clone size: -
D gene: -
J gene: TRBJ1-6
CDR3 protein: CASSVAPMVAGLVNSPLHF
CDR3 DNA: TGTGCCAGCAGCGTAGCTCCTATGGTTGCGGGATTGGTTAATTCACCCCTCCACTTT

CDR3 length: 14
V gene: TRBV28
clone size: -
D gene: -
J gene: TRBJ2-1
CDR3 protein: CASNDGGPYNEQFF
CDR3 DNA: TGTGCCAGCAATGACGGGGGTCCCTACAATGAGCAGTTCTTC

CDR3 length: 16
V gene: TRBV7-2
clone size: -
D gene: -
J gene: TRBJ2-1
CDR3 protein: CASSLGGGDGANEQFF
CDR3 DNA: TGTGCCAGCAGCTTAGGGGGCGGGGACGGGGCCAATGAGCAGTTCTTC

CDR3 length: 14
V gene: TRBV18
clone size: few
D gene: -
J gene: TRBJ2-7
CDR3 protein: CASSPPSGSHEQYF
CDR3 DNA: TGTGCCAGCTCACCACCGTCCGGGAGCCACGAGCAGTACTTC

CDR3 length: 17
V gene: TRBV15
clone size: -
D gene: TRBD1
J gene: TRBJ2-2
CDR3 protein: CATSRATGPLNTGELFF
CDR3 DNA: TGTGCCACCAGCAGAGCGACAGGGCCCTTGAACACCGGGGAGCTGTTTTTT

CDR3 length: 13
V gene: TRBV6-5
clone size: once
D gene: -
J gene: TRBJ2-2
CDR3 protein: CASRQGSTGELFF
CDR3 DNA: TGTGCCAGCAGACAGGGCTCCACCGGGGAGCTGTTTTTT

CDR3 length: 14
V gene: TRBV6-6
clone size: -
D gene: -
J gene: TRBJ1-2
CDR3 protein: CASSYSAENYGYTF
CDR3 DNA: TGTGCCAGCAGTTACTCGGCGGAGAACTATGGCTACACCTTC

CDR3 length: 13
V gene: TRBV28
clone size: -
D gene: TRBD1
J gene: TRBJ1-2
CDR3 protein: CASSRQGRYGYTF
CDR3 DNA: TGTGCCAGCAGCCGACAGGGGAGGTATGGCTACACCTTC

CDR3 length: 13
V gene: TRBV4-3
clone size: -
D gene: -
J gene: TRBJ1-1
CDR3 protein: CASSQEEGGGAFF
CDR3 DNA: TGCGCCAGCAGCCAAGAGGAGGGGGGAGGAGCTTTCTTT